These 5 T cell receptor beta chains originate from one sample sequenced in a study of cytomegalovirus exposure and HLA in healthy donors (dated by TCRdb to 2017 to 2019). The method behind the library was the immunoSEQ multiplex PCR assay. For the multiplex PCR, a mixture combining 60 forward primers for TCR Vbeta segments and 13 reverse primers for TCR Jbeta segments was used. In TCRdb, the immuneACCESS table is reduced to in-frame sequences with V and J assigned. These tables do not hold every clone; where another copy was compared, an unresolved V gene accounts for under half, and the others remain unexplained. The sample has about 170,000 clones on record, roughly 80% of them singletons. The top ten constitute about 0.82% of the sample. Sequenced material: PBMCs. Receptors were obtained from a woman in her late teens or twenties in good health and CMV-seronegative.

This sequence joins TRBV28 and TRBJ1-5, with D perhaps matching TRBD1 (6 bases). The CDR3 is 13 amino acids. Germline lookup yields CDR1 MDHEN and CDR2 SYDVKM. Trimming cost V 4 bases and J 11 bases, with 15 bases left between them. As DNA, the CDR3 is TGTGCCAGCAGTTCACAGGGACGAGGGGCCCAGCATTTT. As protein: CASSSQGRGAQHF.

This clone was detected only a few times. V and J are TRBV5-6 and TRBJ1-4, with D unclear. This CDR3 has 15 amino acids. The germline CDR1 and CDR2 sequences are SGHDT and YYEEEE. V lost 4 bases and J lost 4, with 14 bases in between. The CDR3 here is CASSRGPGLNEKLFF. DNA for the CDR3: TGTGCCAGCAGCCGTGGGCCAGGCCTTAATGAAAAACTGTTTTTT.

This rearrangement joins TRBV7-3 to TRBJ1-1, with D perhaps matching TRBD1 (5 bases). The CDR3 loop spans 18 amino acids. Between the trimmed V and J ends, which lost 5 bases and 0 bases, there was a span of 22 bases. The germline V gene encodes CDR1 SGHTA and CDR2 FQGTGA. The CDR3 region is CASSGATVPLRMNTEAFF. The CDR3 nucleotides read TGTGCCAGCAGCGGGGCGACAGTCCCCCTCAGAATGAACACTGAAGCTTTCTTT.

This clone was recorded a few times. The chain is built from TRBV13 and TRBJ2-1, with 7 bases matching TRBD1. The CDR3 contains 16 residues. Germline lookup yields CDR1 PRHDT and CDR2 FYEKMQ (reference sequence). Losses at the gene ends were 9 bases for V and 0 bases for J; bases not matched to a gene: 11. The CDR3 is CASNNRGKGSYNEQFF. In DNA, the CDR3 is TGTGCCAGTAACAACAGGGGCAAGGGCTCCTACAATGAGCAGTTCTTC.

The rearrangement links TRBV28 to TRBJ2-7, with 10 bases that match TRBD2. J gave up 3 bases and V 5 bases, and 4 bases lay outside the gene matches. Germline CDR1 MDHEN, CDR2 SYDVKM. The length of the CDR3 is 14 residues. In DNA form, the CDR3 reads TGTGCCAGCAGTCCCGGGACTAGCGTCTACGAGCAGTACTTC. Protein sequence: CASSPGTSVYEQYF.